Sequencing of this T cell receptor (beta chain) was carried out in a study of T cells expressing NK-cell markers. As for the study in general: Repertoire data for TCR beta were derived from sorted T cells (CD3+CD56+NKG2C+, CD3+CD56+NKG2C- and CD3+CD56-NKG2C+). HCMV seropositivity characterized most of the eight sequenced donors, and seronegativity one. Study-wide results and caveats: In several donors, dominant clonotypes made up about 28.3-65% of CD3+CD56-NKG2C+ cells.

TCRdb re-called the 5' RACE reads, yielding one record per CDR3 amino acid sequence without DNA. This listing includes 350,000 to 450,000 distinct CDR3 sequences. With regard to this clonotype: The antigen is unknown.

Germline V gene lookup returns CDR1 LNHDA and CDR2 SQIVND (reference sequence). This CDR3 comprises 18 residues. The sample comprised blood T cells: a sorted CD56 or NKG2C T cell subset, CD4+ or CD8+ T cells, or bulk PBMC T cells (not recorded which). The sequence was obtained from a man between 18 and 69 years old in good health. The rearrangement links TRBV19 to TRBJ2-3; the TCRdb D gene call, TRBD1, has no DNA to confirm it. This CDR3 reads CASSIFQVGQGFLDTQYF.